This TCR beta chain was captured by sequencing in a study of Ad26.COV2.S vaccination and SARS-CoV-2 variants (dated by TCRdb to the early 2020s). Concerning the study at large: Donors in the vaccine arm were drawn from COV1001, a multicentre, randomized, double-blind, placebo-controlled phase I-IIa trial testing Ad26.COV2.S in healthy adults. Blinding of investigators to trial group allocation was maintained during experiments and outcome assessment. Sequencing of the TCRbeta repertoire served to evaluate the specificity and breadth of SARS-CoV-2-reactive T cell receptors following Ad26.COV2.S vaccination. Ad26.COV2.S was given intramuscularly at 5x10^10 or 1x10^11 viral particles, as a single shot or as two shots 56 days apart. The TCR-sequenced set comprised approximately 32 samples: around 20 Ad26.COV2.S vaccine recipients, 5 placebo recipients and 8 SARS-CoV-2 convalescent individuals. Trial participants were randomized into five groups of five: low-dose or high-dose Ad26.COV2.S given once or twice, or placebo on both occasions.

This clone was picked up one time. The antigen it binds to is not known. Per-base quality was not reported, and no clone a single base away is much larger than it. The treatment or condition label of this sample denotes: 19 received Ad26.COV2.S at low or high dose, single or two shots; 5 received placebo; per-sample allocation not given. Repertoires of vaccine and placebo recipients were sequenced from samples collected on day 63 after the first injection. Cohort 1b enrolled about two dozen adults aged 18-55 years at a single site in Boston, USA, between 29 July and 7 August 2020. As a vaccine, Ad26.COV2.S was a replication-incompetent adenovirus type 26 vector that expressed a prefusion-stabilized SARS-CoV-2 spike protein derived from the original Wuhan strain. Overall results and qualifications from the work: The authors noted that total T cell responses may have been underestimated by the TCR breadth and depth analyses. Comparable non-spike TCR breadth was observed between vaccine and placebo recipients, consistent with only spike being contained in the vaccine. The study was not powered to compare responses between vaccine doses or regimens. Substantial breadth of spike-specific CD8+ and CD4+ T cell responses was reported after vaccination. Compared with placebo recipients, Ad26.COV2.S recipients showed higher spike-specific TCR breadth (P = 0.0014).

TCRbeta CDR3 regions were sequenced with the immunoSEQ Assay. After extraction, genomic DNA underwent amplification by bias-controlled multiplex PCR, followed by high-throughput sequencing. The authors' analysis ran thus. Collapsing and filtering of sequences were performed to quantify the absolute abundance of each unique TCRbeta CDR3 region. T cell fraction was estimated by normalization of TCRbeta template counts to usable DNA, with usable DNA being measured through amplification of reference genes present in all nucleated cells. Repertoire TCRs were annotated as SARS-CoV-2-specific when V gene, CDR3 amino acid sequence and J gene were exactly matched to a known reactive TCR set. The reference SARS-CoV-2 TCR set came from MIRA and was filtered for enrichment in COVID-19-positive ImmuneCODE repertoires, removing public or cross-reactive TCRs. Drawing on the MIRA antigens, annotated TCRs were analysed further at the level of specific ORF or position within ORF. Breadth was defined as the number of annotated unique rearrangements divided by the total number of unique productive rearrangements, and depth was defined as the summed frequency of the annotated unique rearrangements. TCR breadth was compared between groups using two-sided Wilcoxon rank-sum tests. Held by TCRdb, this immuneACCESS table contains in-frame sequences only and omits some clones. Under half of the omission traces to an unresolved V gene where checked; the cause of the rest is unknown. Clonal size and the V and J genes are those of that table, whereas D and trimming came from the DNA. This sample comprises about 350,000 clones, roughly 85% of them detected only once. About 3.3% of the sample lies in the top ten.

Reading the germline V gene (reference sequence) gives CDR1 LNHDA and CDR2 SQIVND. Taken from cysteine to phenylalanine, the CDR3 has 14 residues. The entry retains the CDR3 DNA only, 42 bases that are in frame from base 1. Trimmed from V: 5 bases; trimmed from J: 4 bases; junction bases lacking a gene match: 8. This clonotype originated in a person aged 18 to 65 who received the Ad26.COV2.S COVID-19 vaccine or a placebo. The sample in question was peripheral blood, obtained in a trial of Ad26.COV2.S vaccine versus placebo. The sequence is built from TRBV19 and TRBJ2-7; 7 bases in the middle match TRBD2. The DNA is TGTGCCAGTAGTGACACTAGCGTTTCGTACGAGCAGTACTTC. It encodes CASSDTSVSYEQYF.